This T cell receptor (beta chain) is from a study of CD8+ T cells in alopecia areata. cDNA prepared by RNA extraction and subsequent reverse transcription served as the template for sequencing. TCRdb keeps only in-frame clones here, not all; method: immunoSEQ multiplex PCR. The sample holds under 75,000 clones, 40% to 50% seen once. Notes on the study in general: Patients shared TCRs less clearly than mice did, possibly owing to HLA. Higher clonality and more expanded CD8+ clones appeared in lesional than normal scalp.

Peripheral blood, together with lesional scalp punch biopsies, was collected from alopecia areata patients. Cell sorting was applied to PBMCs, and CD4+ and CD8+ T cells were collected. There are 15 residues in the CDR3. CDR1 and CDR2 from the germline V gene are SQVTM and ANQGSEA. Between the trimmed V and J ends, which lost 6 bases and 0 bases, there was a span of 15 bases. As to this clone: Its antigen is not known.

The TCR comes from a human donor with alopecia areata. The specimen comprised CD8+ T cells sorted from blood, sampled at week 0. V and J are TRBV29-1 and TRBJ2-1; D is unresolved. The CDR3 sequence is CSVRPSDSSYNEQFF. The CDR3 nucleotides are TGCAGCGTCCGCCCGAGCGATAGCTCCTACAATGAGCAGTTCTTC.